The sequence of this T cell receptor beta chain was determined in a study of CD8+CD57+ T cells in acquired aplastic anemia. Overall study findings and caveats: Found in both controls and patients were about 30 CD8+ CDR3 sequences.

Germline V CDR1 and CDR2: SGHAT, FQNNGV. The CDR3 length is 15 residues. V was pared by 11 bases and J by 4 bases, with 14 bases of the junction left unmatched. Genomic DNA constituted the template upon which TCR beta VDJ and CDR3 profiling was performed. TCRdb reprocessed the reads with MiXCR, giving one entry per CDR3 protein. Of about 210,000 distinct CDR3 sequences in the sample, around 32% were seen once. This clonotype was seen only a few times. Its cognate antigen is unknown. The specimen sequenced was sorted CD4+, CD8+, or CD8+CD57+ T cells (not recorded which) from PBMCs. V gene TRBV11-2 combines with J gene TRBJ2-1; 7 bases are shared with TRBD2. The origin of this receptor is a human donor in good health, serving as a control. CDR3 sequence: CAPSGRREVYNEQFF. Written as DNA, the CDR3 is TGTGCCCCCTCCGGGAGGAGGGAGGTTTACAATGAGCAGTTCTTC.